The subject of this entry is one TCR beta chain. This sample is part of a study of T cell responses to AZD1222 COVID-19 vaccine. Germline CDR1 WNHNN, CDR2 SYGVQD (reference sequence). This CDR3 spans 16 amino acids. V was pared by 2 bases and J by 7 bases, with 10 bases of the junction left unmatched. Using immunoSEQ multiplex PCR, the repertoire was profiled, and TCRdb retains in-frame clones only, with some absent. The table lists 150,000 to 200,000 clones, more than 80% of them singletons. Sequencing used peripheral blood, obtained 28 days after the second dose of the MenACWY control vaccine. This TCR derives from an adult who received the MenACWY meningococcal vaccine as a control. The rearrangement joins TRBV10-1 to TRBJ2-1; 8 nucleotides line up with TRBD2. In DNA, the CDR3 is TGCGCCAGCAGTGAGCCCAGCGGGAGTACGTTGAATGAGCAGTTCTTC. It yields the protein CASSEPSGSTLNEQFF.